What follows are 20 T cell receptor beta chains derived from one specimen sequenced in a study of T cells in Graves' hyperthyroidism and ophthalmopathy. Template material for amplifying TCR beta CDR3 regions consisted of RNA transcripts. The HTBI primer set drove a first-round RT-PCR of the TCR CDR3. TCRdb analysed the multiplex PCR reads with MiXCR anew, one entry per CDR3 protein. This table holds fewer than 600,000 distinct CDR3 sequences, 14% found once. Source material: blood. These receptors were obtained from a woman aged 40 to 50 with Graves' hyperthyroidism.

There are a few counts of this clonotype. The V call is TRBV9, the J call TRBJ2-7; the match to TRBD1 covers 8 bases. CDR1 and CDR2 (germline): SGDLS, YYNGEE. J lost 3 bases, V lost 4 bases, and 6 bases had no gene match. The CDR3 is made up of 14 amino acids. CDR3 region: CASSNGQGSYEQYF. In nucleotides, the CDR3 is TGTGCCAGCAGCAATGGACAGGGAAGCTACGAGCAGTACTTC.

This clonotype occurred many times. This chain connects TRBV3-1 to TRBJ1-3; D is possibly TRBD1 (6 bases). The CDR3 has 13 amino acids. The germline V and J ends were trimmed by 6 bases and 4 bases, with 10 bases remaining between them. Germline V gene sequence: CDR1 LGHDT, CDR2 YNNKEL (reference sequence). In DNA form, the CDR3 reads TGTGCCAGCAGTACAGGGATCGGAAACACCATATATTTT. As protein: CASSTGIGNTIYF.

The table lists this clonotype with a few counts. This sequence joins TRBV7-9 and TRBJ2-1, with 8 bases that match TRBD2. V lost 1 base, J lost 1 base, and 6 bases stayed unmatched. Germline CDR1 is SEHNR and CDR2 is FQNEAQ (reference sequence). The CDR3 length is 17 residues. CDR3 sequence reads: CASSLDIGGRSYNEQFF. The CDR3 region has the DNA TGTGCCAGCAGCTTAGATATTGGCGGGAGGTCCTACAATGAGCAGTTCTTC.

This clonotype appeared many times. The chain is built from TRBV6-1 and TRBJ1-5, with 7 bases that match TRBD1. Germline V lookup: CDR1 MNHNS, CDR2 SASEGT. The CDR3 runs to 14 residues. The trim removed 5 bases at V and 7 bases at J, leaving 8 bases unmatched. The CDR3 DNA is TGTGCCAGCAGTCCTCGGACAGGCGGCCAGCCCCAGCATTTT. Translation: CASSPRTGGQPQHF.

This clonotype has a handful of counts. V is TRBV7-3 and J is TRBJ2-3, with TRBD2 matching over 10 bases. The ends lost 4 bases at V and 6 bases at J; junction bases unmatched: 7. From germline, CDR1 is SGHTA and CDR2 FQGTGA. CDR3 size: 15 residues. The CDR3 DNA is TGTGCCAGCAGCTCCGGAGCGGGAGGGCCGGATACGCAGTATTTT. Amino acids: CASSSGAGGPDTQYF.

For this clonotype: A single base separates this from a much larger clone, so it may be a read error. The chain links TRBV3-1 to TRBJ1-2; D is unclear. This CDR3 region has 15 residues. Per the germline V gene, CDR1 is LGHDT and CDR2 is YNNKEL (reference sequence). V was clipped by 0 bases and J by 4 bases, with 12 bases between them. The CDR3 sequence is CASSQEAAPSYGYTF. The CDR3 DNA reads as TGTGCCAGCAGCCAAGAGGCAGCCCCTAGCTATGGCTACACCTTC.

V gene TRBV25-1 combines with J gene TRBJ2-7; D is unclear. Germline CDR1 MGHDK, CDR2 SYGVNS. The CDR3 consists of 11 residues. V was trimmed by 11 bases and J by 1 base, leaving 9 bases between them. The CDR3 DNA reads TGTGCCTTCGGGCCTTCCTACGAGCAGTACTTC. Its translation is CAFGPSYEQYF.

This clonotype has ten or more counts. The genes are TRBV28 and TRBJ2-6, with unresolved D. CDR1 and CDR2 from the germline V gene are MDHEN and SYDVKM. This CDR3 is built from 15 residues. V shed 3 bases and J shed 0 bases, with 6 bases lying between them. Here the CDR3 reads CASSFLSSGANVLTF. The CDR3, as DNA: TGTGCCAGCAGTTTTTTATCCTCTGGGGCCAACGTCCTGACTTTC. The whole variable domain, remainder taken from reference TRBV28 and TRBJ2-6, is DVKVTQSSRYLVKRTGEKVFLECVQDMDHENMFWYRQDPGLGLRLIYFSYDVKMKEKGDIPEGYSVSREKKERFSLILESASTNQTSMYLCASSFLSSGANVLTFGAGSRLTVL.

The chain has TRBV3-1 and TRBJ1-3; D uncertain. V dropped 1 base and J dropped 0 bases, with 16 bases sitting between them. Germline V gives CDR1 LGHDT, CDR2 YNNKEL (reference sequence). The CDR3 length is 18 residues. The CDR3 here is CASSQGLVSGISGNTIYF. CDR3 coding DNA: TGTGCCAGCAGCCAAGGTCTCGTCTCAGGAATCTCTGGAAACACCATATATTTT.

Many counts were recorded for this clonotype. CDR3 sequence (DNA): TGCGCCAGCAGCTTGGTCGGTAGGAACACTGAAGCTTTCTTT. It translates to CASSLVGRNTEAFF. This chain links TRBV5-1 with TRBJ1-1; D remains unclear. V was shortened by 0 bases and J by 1 base, with 7 bases between the two germline ends. The CDR3 runs 14 residues. The V gene's germline CDR1 is SGHRS and CDR2 YFSETQ. The full variable domain, its missing parts supplied by reference TRBV5-1 and TRBJ1-1, is KAGVTQTPRYLIKTRGQQVTLSCSPISGHRSVSWYQQTPGQGLQFLFEYFSETQRNKGNFPGRFSGRQFSNSRSEMNVSTLELGDSALYLCASSLVGRNTEAFFGQGTRLTVV.

This clonotype was observed many times. The gene calls are TRBV2 and TRBJ2-6; D is ambiguous. Trimming cost V 8 bases and J 2 bases, with 7 bases left between them. This CDR3 has 13 amino acids. Per the germline V gene, CDR1 is SNHLY and CDR2 is FYNNEI. The CDR3 sequence is CASGRAGANVLTF. CDR3 in DNA: TGTGCCAGCGGTAGGGCTGGGGCCAACGTCCTGACTTTC.

There are many counts of this clonotype. V and J are TRBV12-3 or TRBV12-4 and TRBJ1-2; D ambiguous. The CDR3 spans 12 residues. V was clipped by 2 bases and J by 3 bases, with 4 bases between them. This CDR3 is CASSLWDYGYTF. DNA of the CDR3: TGTGCCAGCAGTTTATGGGACTATGGCTACACCTTC.

At least ten counts were recorded for this clonotype. The rearrangement joins TRBV30 to TRBJ2-7; 9 nucleotides line up with TRBD2. J lost 2 bases, V lost 0 bases, and 5 bases had no gene match. This CDR3 is built from 15 residues. The germline V gene encodes CDR1 GTSNPN and CDR2 SVGIG (reference sequence). The CDR3 region is CAWSVWLAGTYEQYF. CDR3 bases: TGTGCCTGGAGTGTATGGCTAGCGGGGACCTACGAGCAGTACTTC.

This clonotype has a count of ten or more. The chain recombines TRBV27 with TRBJ1-6; D ambiguous. V was shortened by 0 bases and J by 4 bases, with 4 bases between the two germline ends. Per the germline V gene, CDR1 is MNHEY and CDR2 is SMNVEV (reference sequence). CDR3 length equals 14 residues. The CDR3 coding sequence is TGTGCCAGCAGTTTATCAGGGTATAATTCACCCCTCCACTTT. Its protein is CASSLSGYNSPLHF.

This clonotype has ten or more counts. This rearrangement joins TRBV9 to TRBJ2-7, with 7 nucleotides matching TRBD1. From germline, CDR1 is SGDLS and CDR2 YYNGEE. The V segment lost 4 bases and the J segment 3 bases; nucleotides outside the gene matches: 7. This CDR3 spans 14 amino acids. The CDR3, as DNA: TGTGCCAGCAGCCCGACAGGGAAAGGCTACGAGCAGTACTTC. This codes for CASSPTGKGYEQYF.

This clonotype was counted at least ten times. This chain uses TRBV3-1 with TRBJ1-2; D ambiguous. Trimming removed 4 bases from V and 12 bases from J, with 6 bases in between. This CDR3 comprises 9 residues. The germline CDR1 and CDR2 sequences are LGHDT and YNNKEL (reference sequence). CDR3: CASSPPHTF. The DNA for the CDR3 is TGTGCCAGCAGCCCACCGCACACCTTC.

This clonotype showed up many times. The chain carries TRBV6-2 or TRBV6-3 and TRBJ2-7, with 7 bases matching TRBD2. The CDR3 has 13 amino acids. Germline lookup yields CDR1 MNHEY and CDR2 SVGEGT. The trim removed 7 bases at V and 9 bases at J, leaving 12 bases unmatched. The CDR3 spells CASISGTQLGQYF. The CDR3 DNA reads as TGTGCCAGCATCAGCGGGACCCAACTCGGGCAGTACTTC.

This clonotype was recorded many times. The chain carries TRBV7-9 and TRBJ2-7; tentatively, D is TRBD1 (5 bases). Trimming left V 4 bases short and J 5 bases short, with 18 bases between. Germline V gene data show CDR1 as SEHNR and CDR2 as FQNEAQ (reference sequence). The CDR3 consists of 15 residues. The CDR3 loop is CASSSTVMAVDEQYF. The CDR3 DNA reads as TGTGCCAGCAGCTCGACAGTTATGGCGGTGGACGAGCAGTACTTC.

The chain couples TRBV6-5 to TRBJ2-1, with 9 bases aligning to TRBD2. V lost 2 bases to trimming and J lost 4 bases; unmatched junction nucleotides: 6. Looked up from germline, CDR1 is MNHEY and CDR2 is SVGAGI. The CDR3 spans 16 residues. CDR3: CASSYEGLAQYNEQFF. The CDR3 DNA follows: TGTGCCAGCAGTTACGAAGGACTAGCGCAATACAATGAGCAGTTCTTC.

The table lists this clonotype with a few counts. V and J are TRBV15 and TRBJ2-6, with D perhaps TRBD2 (6 bases). Trimming left V 5 bases short and J 0 bases short, with 14 bases between. There are 17 residues in the CDR3. Per the germline V gene, CDR1 is LNHNV and CDR2 is YYDKDF (reference sequence). CDR3 protein: CATSPGLLSSGANVLTF. CDR3 bases: TGTGCCACCAGCCCGGGACTCCTGAGCTCTGGGGCCAACGTCCTGACTTTC. Drawing the rest from reference TRBV15 and TRBJ2-6, the complete variable domain is DAMVIQNPRYQVTQFGKPVTLSCSQTLNHNVMYWYQQKSSQAPKLLFHYYDKDFNNEADTPDNFQSRRPNTSFCFLDIRSPGLGDTAMYLCATSPGLLSSGANVLTFGAGSRLTVL.